Below, 2 T cell receptor beta chains from the same sample are listed, as sequenced in a study of T cells expressing NK-cell markers. TCRdb processed the 5' RACE reads again and assigns one entry to each CDR3 protein, with no DNA. The sample totals over 150,000 distinct CDR3 sequences. The sample comprised blood T cells: a sorted CD56 or NKG2C T cell subset, CD4+ or CD8+ T cells, or bulk PBMC T cells (not recorded which). The receptors here all came from a woman aged 45-60 years in good health.

The rearrangement links TRBV9 to TRBJ2-7; the TCRdb D gene call, TRBD1, has no DNA to confirm it. Looked up from germline, CDR1 is SGDLS and CDR2 is YYNGEE. CDR3 length equals 14 residues. The CDR3: CASSVEAGTHEQYF.

This chain uses TRBV25-1 with TRBJ2-7; checking the TCRdb D call of TRBD1 is not possible without DNA. Germline CDR1 MGHDK, CDR2 SYGVNS. This CDR3 is built from 13 residues. This chain's CDR3 is CASSPGHLYEQYF.